The present T cell receptor beta chain was sequenced within a study of human T cells and chemical hapten exposure. TCRdb independently ran MiXCR on the RACE reads; one entry per CDR3 protein. The sample contains approximately 180,000 distinct CDR3 sequences, 30% of which appear only once. The length of the CDR3 is 14 residues. Germline loops: CDR1 SQVTM, CDR2 ANQGSEA. Between the trimmed V and J ends, which lost 3 bases and 1 base, there was a span of 13 bases. Time point in this sample: pre-sensitization, week 0. Documented treatment: therapeutic diphenylcyclopropenone sensitization with weekly scalp DPC.

The rearrangement joins TRBV29-1 to TRBJ2-7; D is perhaps TRBD2 (6 bases). The clonotype comes from a woman in her 30s with alopecia areata. Some clones in this sample may be carry-over from other donors' samples. The sample in question was whole blood, obtained in connection with sensitization to the hapten diphenylcyclopropenone (DPC). The DNA for the CDR3 is TGCAGCGTTGATAGCGGACCCACGTCCTACGAGCAGTACTTC. It codes for CSVDSGPTSYEQYF.